This T cell receptor (beta chain) stems from a study of patients with pleural tuberculosis. TCRdb re-called the reads with MiXCR, one entry per CDR3 protein. Seen here are approximately 53,000 distinct CDR3 sequences, about 6.8% observed once, and the top ten hold around 15%. The germline V gene encodes CDR1 LGHNA and CDR2 YNFKEQ. There are 17 residues in the CDR3. The V and J ends lost 0 bases and 2 bases, in that order; junction bases with no gene match: 4. This clonotype was seen repeatedly, ten times or more. The sequence was collected from a human donor with pleural tuberculosis. This chain joins TRBV4-2 and TRBJ2-3, with TRBD2 identical over 11 bases. The CDR3 reads CASSQEIAGGLTDTQYF. The CDR3 DNA reads as TGTGCCAGCAGCCAAGAAATAGCGGGAGGGCTCACAGATACGCAGTATTTT.